Below are 25 T cell receptor beta chains sequenced from a single sample in a study of shared clonotypes between healthy human individuals (dated by TCRdb to the early 2020s). The library was built by means of the immunoSEQ multiplex PCR assay. Entries here come from immuneACCESS through TCRdb and include only in-frame sequences with V and J called. Some clones fail to appear in such tables; in the studies checked, an unresolved V gene covers under half of the shortfall, and the cause of the remainder is unknown. Here the sample has 1.5 million to 1.9 million clones; 95% to 99% occur a single time. The top ten hold 0.4% to 0.55% of the sample. The sequencing input was naive CD4+ T cells sorted from blood. The cell subset or site label, as the study defines it: CD45RA+ positively selected. These receptors all come from a man younger than 45 in good health.

Notes on this clone: Other DNA sequences from this sample encode an identical CDR3 as well. The chain joins TRBV11-3 to TRBJ2-2, with 10 bases that match TRBD2. The CDR3 is 15 amino acids. V shed 5 bases, J shed 3 bases, and the junction held 3 bases outside the gene matches. CDR1 and CDR2 (germline): SGHNT, YENEEA. DNA of the CDR3: TGTGCCAGCAGCCCAGGACTAGCGGACACCGGGGAGCTGTTTTTT. This translates into CASSPGLADTGELFF. Full variable domain (rest looked up from reference TRBV11-3 and TRBJ2-2): EAGVVQSPRYKIIEKKQPVAFWCNPISGHNTLYWYLQNLGQGPELLIRYENEEAVDDSQLPKDRFSAERLKGVDSTLKIQPAELGDSAVYLCASSPGLADTGELFFGEGSRLTVL.

This chain connects TRBV7-2 to TRBJ2-7; D is uncertain. The CDR3 runs 13 residues. CDR1 and CDR2 from the germline V gene are SGHTA and FQGNSA. V lost 4 bases and J lost 4, with 11 bases in between. The CDR3 DNA is TGTGCCAGCAGCTCAAGAGACGGTTACGAGCAGTACTTC. Translating gives CASSSRDGYEQYF.

This chain uses TRBV28 with TRBJ2-7; no reliable D call. This CDR3 spans 11 amino acids. Trimming left V 6 bases short and J 4 bases short, with 7 bases between. Per the germline V gene, CDR1 is MDHEN and CDR2 is SYDVKM. DNA of the CDR3: TGTGCCAGCAGCAAGAAATACGAGCAGTACTTC. It translates to CASSKKYEQYF.

This clone was found once. The gene calls are TRBV9 and TRBJ2-2; 8 positions match TRBD2. CDR1 and CDR2 from the germline V gene are SGDLS and YYNGEE. This CDR3 is 17 amino acids long. The V gene end was trimmed by 0 bases and the J gene end by 1 base; junction bases not matched to a gene: 5. This CDR3 is CASSVGAGGWNTGELFF. The DNA of the CDR3 is TGTGCCAGCAGCGTAGGGGCGGGAGGATGGAACACCGGGGAGCTGTTTTTT.

Note on this clone: Additional DNA sequences in this sample encode the identical CDR3. The rearrangement links TRBV5-1 to TRBJ2-3; D is undetermined. Deletions cut 0 bases from V and 3 bases from J, with 5 bases between. CDR1 SGHRS and CDR2 YFSETQ come from the germline V gene. The CDR3 length is 13 residues. CDR3 in DNA: TGCGCCAGCAGCTTGGCGAGTACAGATACGCAGTATTTT. This translates into CASSLASTDTQYF.

This rearrangement joins TRBV6-5 to TRBJ1-2; 7 bases line up with TRBD1. The CDR3 is 14 amino acids. In germline, CDR1 is MNHEY, CDR2 SVGAGI. With 2 bases clipped from V and 3 bases from J, the junction kept 3 bases outside the gene matches. CDR3 DNA sequence: TGTGCCAGCAGTTACGGGACAGACTACTATGGCTACACCTTC. This sequence encodes CASSYGTDYYGYTF.

The chain employs TRBV7-9 and TRBJ1-5; 9 bases align to TRBD1. This CDR3 has 16 residues. V shed 4 bases and J 6 bases; nucleotides not matched to a gene: 10. Germline assignment: CDR1 SEHNR and CDR2 FQNEAQ (reference sequence). CDR3 DNA sequence: TGTGCCAGCAGCTCAGAACAGGGGGCAGGAGGTCAGCCCCAGCATTTT. Residues: CASSSEQGAGGQPQHF. Full variable domain (rest looked up from reference TRBV7-9 and TRBJ1-5): DTGVSQNPRHKITKRGQNVTFRCDPISEHNRLYWYRQTLGQGPEFLTYFQNEAQLEKSRLLSDRFSAERPKGSFSTLEIQRTEQGDSAMYLCASSSEQGAGGQPQHFGDGTRLSIL.

About this clone itself: The junction shows a germline mismatch at one end, possibly a read error. V usage is TRBV4-2 and J usage is TRBJ1-4; D is uncertain. The V gene's germline CDR1 is LGHNA and CDR2 YNFKEQ. This CDR3 comprises 15 residues. In DNA, the CDR3 is TGTGCCAGCAGCCAAGATCTCTTGAAAAGTAGAGATATGGTTTTT. Protein sequence: CASSQDLLKSRDMVF.

The chain is built from TRBV9 and TRBJ2-1, with 9 bases identical to TRBD2. Germline CDR1 SGDLS, CDR2 YYNGEE. The CDR3 runs to 14 residues. V lost 4 bases, J lost 8 bases, and 7 bases stayed unmatched. This CDR3 reads CASSPRREGDEQFF. CDR3 DNA sequence: TGTGCCAGCAGCCCTCGGCGGGAGGGCGATGAGCAGTTCTTC.

The chain is built from TRBV5-1 and TRBJ1-1; 8 nucleotides match TRBD1. The V gene end was trimmed by 0 bases and the J gene end by 1 base; junction bases not matched to a gene: 5. The CDR3 is 16 residues long. Germline V gene data show CDR1 as SGHRS and CDR2 as YFSETQ. The CDR3 bases are TGCGCCAGCAGCTTGGGGACAGGGTGGGGGAACACTGAAGCTTTCTTT. This sequence encodes CASSLGTGWGNTEAFF.

The chain uses TRBV5-4 and TRBJ2-1; either TRBD1 or TRBD2 may fit D (6 bases each). V was clipped by 4 bases and J by 4 bases, with 15 bases between them. The CDR3 runs to 15 residues. CDR1 and CDR2 from the germline V gene are SGHNT and YYREEE (reference sequence). CDR3 in amino acids: CASSAGQLSYNEQFF. Here the CDR3 DNA reads TGTGCCAGCAGCGCGGGACAACTTTCTTACAATGAGCAGTTCTTC.

The V gene is TRBV9, the J gene TRBJ2-1; 13 nucleotides align to TRBD2. The CDR3 covers 19 residues. Germline values: CDR1 SGDLS, CDR2 YYNGEE. V was pared by 3 bases and J by 0 bases, with 9 bases of the junction left unmatched. The CDR3 region is CASSGRTSGSPRSYNEQFF. The DNA for the CDR3 is TGTGCCAGCAGCGGGAGGACTAGCGGGAGCCCCCGCTCCTACAATGAGCAGTTCTTC.

V usage is TRBV18 and J usage is TRBJ1-5, with D unclear. V lost 3 bases and J 7 bases, leaving 10 bases between the germline ends. CDR3 length: 13 amino acids. The germline V gene has CDR1 KGHSH and CDR2 LQKENI. As DNA, the CDR3 is TGTGCCAGCTCACCCGGCCTCGAGCAGCCCCAGCATTTT. Translating it yields CASSPGLEQPQHF.

CDR3 amino acids: CASSLKVYEQFF. As DNA, the CDR3 is TGTGCCAGCAGCTTAAAAGTCTATGAGCAGTTCTTC. The chain links TRBV7-9 to TRBJ2-1; D call uncertain. The V gene lost 2 bases and the J gene lost 8 bases, with 7 bases spanning the gap. This CDR3 contains 12 residues. Germline V lookup: CDR1 SEHNR, CDR2 FQNEAQ (reference sequence).

CDR3 region: CASSYRRVGGRTEAFF. The CDR3 coding sequence is TGTGCCAGCAGTTACCGACGAGTAGGGGGGCGGACTGAAGCTTTCTTT. The V gene is TRBV6-5, the J gene TRBJ1-1; D possibly corresponds to TRBD1 (6 bases). CDR1 MNHEY and CDR2 SVGAGI come from the germline V gene. The CDR3 runs to 16 residues. V shed 2 bases and J shed 5 bases, with 18 bases lying between them.

The chain recombines TRBV30 with TRBJ2-6; TRBD1 is a possible D gene (6 bases). The ends were cut back, 3 bases at V and 4 bases at J, with 10 bases in the middle. The CDR3 is made up of 14 amino acids. Germline CDR1 reads GTSNPN; CDR2 reads SVGIG (reference sequence). The DNA for the CDR3 is TGTGCCTGGAGCAGGGGCGGCGGGGCCAACGTCCTGACTTTC. Amino acid sequence: CAWSRGGGANVLTF.

DNA of the CDR3: TGTGCCAGCAGCCCTGGGAGCAGGGGGCTCCCTCAGTACTTC. This codes for CASSPGSRGLPQYF. The chain links TRBV5-5 to TRBJ2-7; TRBD1 aligns across 8 bases. In germline, CDR1 is SGHKS, CDR2 YYEKEE (reference sequence). CDR3 length: 14 residues. With 4 bases clipped from V and 10 bases from J, the junction kept 13 bases outside the gene matches. Supplemented by reference TRBV5-5 and TRBJ2-7, the full variable domain reads DAGVTQSPTHLIKTRGQQVTLRCSPISGHKSVSWYQQVLGQGPQFIFQYYEKEERGRGNFPDRFSARQFPNYSSELNVNALLLGDSALYLCASSPGSRGLPQYFGPGTRLTVT.

The genes are TRBV19 and TRBJ1-5, with D maybe TRBD1 (5 bases). Germline V gene lookup returns CDR1 LNHDA and CDR2 SQIVND (reference sequence). The CDR3 sequence is 15 residues long. Trimming pared 3 bases from V and 3 bases from J, leaving 12 bases between. The CDR3, as DNA: TGTGCCAGTAGTATTCAGGACACCTCCAATCAGCCCCAGCATTTT. Its translation: CASSIQDTSNQPQHF.

This clone showed up just once. The chain links TRBV2 to TRBJ2-1; 9 bases match TRBD2. CDR1 is SNHLY and CDR2 is FYNNEI in the germline V gene. This CDR3 is 15 amino acids long. The junction had 3 bases not matched to a gene; V was cut back by 2 bases and J by 4 bases. The CDR3 DNA is TGTGCCAGCAGTGAACTAGCGGGGAATTACAATGAGCAGTTCTTC. Amino acid sequence: CASSELAGNYNEQFF. Based on the CDR3 plus reference TRBV2 and TRBJ2-1, the full variable domain is EPEVTQTPSHQVTQMGQEVILRCVPISNHLYFYWYRQILGQKVEFLVSFYNNEISEKSEIFDDQFSVERPDGSNFTLKIRSTKLEDSAMYFCASSELAGNYNEQFFGPGTRLTVL.

The CDR3: CASTGQFSTDTQYF. The CDR3 nucleotides read TGTGCCAGTACAGGGCAATTTAGCACAGATACGCAGTATTTT. This rearrangement joins TRBV19 to TRBJ2-3; D is possibly TRBD1 (5 bases). V was shortened by 7 bases and J by 0 bases, with 11 bases between the two germline ends. This CDR3 has 14 residues. Germline-derived CDR1 and CDR2 are LNHDA and SQIVND (reference sequence).

V gene TRBV5-4 combines with J gene TRBJ1-1; the D gene is possibly TRBD1 (5 bases). V dropped 1 base and J dropped 10 bases, with 14 bases sitting between them. Germline lookup yields CDR1 SGHNT and CDR2 YYREEE (reference sequence). The CDR3 is 13 amino acids. CDR3 amino acids: CASSLSGTEGAFF. The CDR3, as DNA: TGTGCCAGCAGCTTGTCCGGGACCGAAGGAGCTTTCTTT.

The CDR3 sequence: CASSVGTSGRGGETQYF. CDR3 coding DNA: TGTGCCAGCAGCGTAGGCACTAGCGGGAGGGGTGGGGAGACCCAGTACTTC. J is TRBJ2-5 and V is TRBV9; TRBD2 matches 13 bases. The trim removed 0 bases at V and 5 bases at J, leaving 7 bases unmatched. This CDR3 is 17 amino acids long. The germline CDR1 and CDR2 sequences are SGDLS and YYNGEE.

This rearrangement joins TRBV5-6 to TRBJ2-7; D may be TRBD2 (5 bases). Germline values: CDR1 SGHDT, CDR2 YYEEEE. This CDR3 contains 14 residues. V was clipped by 5 bases and J by 0 bases, with 12 bases between them. CDR3 sequence: CASSPPGFSYEQYF. The CDR3 nucleotides read TGTGCCAGCAGTCCCCCGGGATTCTCCTACGAGCAGTACTTC.

The rearrangement joins TRBV28 to TRBJ1-5; no definite D call. The CDR3 loop spans 17 amino acids. Looked up from germline, CDR1 is MDHEN and CDR2 is SYDVKM. Trimming took 5 bases from V and 4 from J, leaving 21 bases between them. CDR3 in DNA: TGTGCCAGCAGTCCCTGGACCGGGTCGGGTGTGAATCAGCCCCAGCATTTT. It yields the protein CASSPWTGSGVNQPQHF.

The chain couples TRBV6-5 to TRBJ1-2; maybe TRBD1 (5 bases). Germline CDR1 reads MNHEY; CDR2 reads SVGAGI. With 0 bases removed from V and 8 bases from J, the gap between germline ends came to 10 bases. The CDR3 covers 13 residues. The CDR3: CASSYSAGQGYTF. The CDR3 coding sequence is TGTGCCAGCAGTTACTCGGCAGGGCAAGGCTACACCTTC.